The rows below give T cell receptor beta chains drawn from one sample of a study of early T cells in non-severe SARS-CoV-2 infection. TCRdb called the 5' RACE reads again in MiXCR, with one record for every CDR3 protein. Seen here are 25,000 to 30,000 distinct CDR3 sequences, 4.4% observed once, and the top ten hold around 6%. Sequencing was done on a sample of whole blood. These receptors came from an adult who was a healthcare worker with PCR-confirmed SARS-CoV-2 infection or an uninfected control (not recorded which). Each CDR3 is given with its conserved first and last residue. The D gene is left open where the match is weak. For some rows the clone size is stated as once, few or many, or as a class when expanded; others skip it.

j_gene: TRBJ2-2
v_gene: TRBV5-4
d_gene: TRBD2
abundance: many
CDR3nt: TGTGCCAGCAGCTCTAGCGGGACTTACACCGGGGAGCTGTTTTTT
CDR3aa: CASSSSGTYTGELFF

j_gene: TRBJ2-3
v_gene: TRBV27
d_gene: NA
abundance: many
CDR3nt: TGTGCCAGCAGTTTTCGGAGCGGCACAGATACGCAGTATTTT
CDR3aa: CASSFRSGTDTQYF

j_gene: TRBJ2-3
v_gene: TRBV7-2
d_gene: NA
abundance: few
CDR3nt: TGTGCCAGCAGCCCCAGAGGGGGTACGCAGTATTTT
CDR3aa: CASSPRGGTQYF

j_gene: TRBJ1-1
v_gene: TRBV5-1
d_gene: NA
abundance: many
CDR3nt: TGCGCCAGCAGCTTGTCGGGTGGCGGCACTGAAGCTTTCTTT
CDR3aa: CASSLSGGGTEAFF

j_gene: TRBJ1-3
v_gene: TRBV3-1
d_gene: NA
abundance: medium-sized
CDR3nt: TGTGCCAGCAGCCAAGATCGTTCTGGCAGACCCTCTGGAAACACCATATATTTT
CDR3aa: CASSQDRSGRPSGNTIYF

j_gene: TRBJ1-2
v_gene: TRBV12-3/TRBV12-4
d_gene: TRBD1
abundance: many
CDR3nt: TGTGCCAGCAGGTCGGGCGGGATTAGGGGACAGGGCTATGGCTACCCAGTCCTAGGCTACACCTTC
CDR3aa: CASRSGGIRGQGYGYPVLGYTF

j_gene: TRBJ2-7
v_gene: TRBV15
d_gene: NA
abundance: many
CDR3nt: TGTGCCACCAGTGGACAGTCCTACGAGCAGTACTTC
CDR3aa: CATSGQSYEQYF

j_gene: TRBJ2-7
v_gene: TRBV7-9
d_gene: NA
abundance: few
CDR3nt: TGTGCCAGCAGCTTAGTGGACCGCTACGAGCAGTACTTC
CDR3aa: CASSLVDRYEQYF

j_gene: TRBJ2-3
v_gene: TRBV28
d_gene: TRBD2
abundance: NA
CDR3nt: TGTGCCAGCAGCTTCCCTACCTCCACGGGACTAGCGGGGGACGGCACAGATACGCAGTATTTT
CDR3aa: CASSFPTSTGLAGDGTDTQYF

j_gene: TRBJ2-2
v_gene: TRBV25-1
d_gene: NA
abundance: NA
CDR3nt: TGTGCCAGCGGCAAGCTCTTGAACACCGGGGAGCTGTTTTTT
CDR3aa: CASGKLLNTGELFF

j_gene: TRBJ2-1
v_gene: TRBV7-9
d_gene: NA
abundance: many
CDR3nt: TGTGCCAGCAGCTTAGCGCGGCCCCCCTCCTACAATGAGCAGTTCTTC
CDR3aa: CASSLARPPSYNEQFF

j_gene: TRBJ1-2
v_gene: TRBV29-1
d_gene: NA
abundance: many
CDR3nt: TGCAGCGTCCCGAACGGGGGGATCCTCTATGGCTACACCTTC
CDR3aa: CSVPNGGILYGYTF

j_gene: TRBJ1-2
v_gene: TRBV6-2/TRBV6-3
d_gene: NA
abundance: many
CDR3nt: TGTGCCAGCAGTTACTGGCGTCTCCTCGACAGCTATGGCTACACCTTC
CDR3aa: CASSYWRLLDSYGYTF

j_gene: TRBJ2-2
v_gene: TRBV6-2/TRBV6-3
d_gene: NA
abundance: many
CDR3nt: TGTGCCAGCACCGACCCCGGGGAGCTGTTTTTT
CDR3aa: CASTDPGELFF

j_gene: TRBJ1-2
v_gene: TRBV28
d_gene: NA
abundance: many
CDR3nt: TGTGCCAGCAGTTTAAAGCGGGTCTATGGCTACACCTTC
CDR3aa: CASSLKRVYGYTF

j_gene: TRBJ1-2
v_gene: TRBV6-5
d_gene: NA
abundance: few
CDR3nt: TGTGCCAGCACCTTTGGGCAGGCCTATGGCTACACCTTC
CDR3aa: CASTFGQAYGYTF

j_gene: TRBJ2-2
v_gene: TRBV12-3/TRBV12-4
d_gene: NA
abundance: many
CDR3nt: TGTGCCAGCAGTCTACAGGGAAACACCGGGGAGCTGTTTTTT
CDR3aa: CASSLQGNTGELFF

j_gene: TRBJ2-2
v_gene: TRBV12-3/TRBV12-4
d_gene: NA
abundance: NA
CDR3nt: TGTGCCAGCAGGTCCCCTTCCGGGGAGCTGTTTTTT
CDR3aa: CASRSPSGELFF

j_gene: TRBJ2-1
v_gene: TRBV10-1
d_gene: TRBD2
abundance: many
CDR3nt: TGCGCCAGCACCAAAGGACTAGCGGGGGTAGGTGAGCAGTTCTTC
CDR3aa: CASTKGLAGVGEQFF

j_gene: TRBJ1-3
v_gene: TRBV9
d_gene: NA
abundance: many
CDR3nt: TGTGCCAGCAGCTACGGACGGAACTCTGGAAACACCATATATTTT
CDR3aa: CASSYGRNSGNTIYF

j_gene: TRBJ1-4
v_gene: TRBV7-8
d_gene: NA
abundance: many
CDR3nt: TGTGCCAGCAGCTTAGAGACGGGGGGGACTAATGAAAAACTGTTTTTT
CDR3aa: CASSLETGGTNEKLFF

j_gene: TRBJ2-2
v_gene: TRBV24-1
d_gene: NA
abundance: many
CDR3nt: TGTGCCACCAGTGATTCAAGACAGGAGGGCCGGTACACCGGGGAGCTGTTTTTT
CDR3aa: CATSDSRQEGRYTGELFF

j_gene: TRBJ2-1
v_gene: TRBV6-4
d_gene: TRBD2
abundance: many
CDR3nt: TGTGCCAGCAGTCGGACTAGCGGGGACCACAATGAGCAGTTCTTC
CDR3aa: CASSRTSGDHNEQFF

j_gene: TRBJ2-7
v_gene: TRBV7-9
d_gene: NA
abundance: many
CDR3nt: TGTGCCAGCAGCCTCCTAGGGGAGTCCCATAGTGCGGACGAGCAGTACTTC
CDR3aa: CASSLLGESHSADEQYF

j_gene: TRBJ1-2
v_gene: TRBV5-1
d_gene: TRBD1
abundance: many
CDR3nt: TGCGCCAGCAGCTTGGCCCTCAGTACAGGGGGGAACTATGGCTACACCTTC
CDR3aa: CASSLALSTGGNYGYTF

j_gene: TRBJ2-1
v_gene: TRBV7-8
d_gene: TRBD1
abundance: many
CDR3nt: TGTGCCAGCAGCTCCGGACAGGGGGCGAGTAATGAGCAGTTCTTC
CDR3aa: CASSSGQGASNEQFF

j_gene: TRBJ1-1
v_gene: TRBV5-1
d_gene: TRBD1
abundance: many
CDR3nt: TGCGCCAGCAGGAAGACAGGGGTAACTGAAGCTTTCTTT
CDR3aa: CASRKTGVTEAFF

j_gene: TRBJ2-1
v_gene: TRBV6-5
d_gene: TRBD2
abundance: many
CDR3nt: TGTGCCACCACGTCGAATAGCGGGGGGACCTACAATGAGCAGTTCTTC
CDR3aa: CATTSNSGGTYNEQFF

j_gene: TRBJ2-1
v_gene: TRBV29-1
d_gene: TRBD2
abundance: NA
CDR3nt: TGCAGCGTAACGACTAGCGGGGGGCTCTACAATGAGCAGTTCTTC
CDR3aa: CSVTTSGGLYNEQFF

j_gene: TRBJ1-5
v_gene: TRBV20-1
d_gene: NA
abundance: many
CDR3nt: TGCAGTGCTACCGGACGGTACCTCGGGACACTGAATCAGCCCCAGCATTTT
CDR3aa: CSATGRYLGTLNQPQHF